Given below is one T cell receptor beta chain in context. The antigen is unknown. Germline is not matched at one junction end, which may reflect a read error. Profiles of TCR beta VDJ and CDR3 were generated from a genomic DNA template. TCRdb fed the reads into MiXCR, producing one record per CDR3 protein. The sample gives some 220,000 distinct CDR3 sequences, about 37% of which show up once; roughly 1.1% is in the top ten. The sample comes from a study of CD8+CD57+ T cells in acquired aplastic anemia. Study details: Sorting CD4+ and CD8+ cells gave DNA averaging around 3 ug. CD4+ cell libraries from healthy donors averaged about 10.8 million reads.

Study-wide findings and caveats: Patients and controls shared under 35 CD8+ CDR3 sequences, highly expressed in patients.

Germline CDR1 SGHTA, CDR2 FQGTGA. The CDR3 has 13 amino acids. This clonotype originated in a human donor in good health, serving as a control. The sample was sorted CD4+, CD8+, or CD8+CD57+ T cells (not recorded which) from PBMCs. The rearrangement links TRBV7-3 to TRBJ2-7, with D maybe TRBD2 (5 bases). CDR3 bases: TGTGCCAGCGGCTTAGAGGGAGTCTACGAGCAGTACTTC. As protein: CASGLEGVYEQYF.